Below are 10 T cell receptor beta chains sequenced from a single sample in a study of blood T cell repertoires in COVID-19. Using immunoSEQ multiplex PCR, the repertoire was profiled, and TCRdb retains in-frame clones only, with some absent. The top ten clones hold under 2.5% of a sample with about 170,000 clones, approximately 83% of them seen once. The source material was peripheral blood. All receptors come from a woman of 80 years or more with acute or convalescent COVID-19.

The V call is TRBV6-2 or TRBV6-3, the J call TRBJ1-1, with D tentatively TRBD1 (5 bases). V lost 6 bases and J lost 2, with 13 bases in between. Germline CDR1 and CDR2: MNHEY and SVGEGT. The CDR3 consists of 14 residues. The CDR3 spells CASSPRATNTEAFF. CDR3 DNA sequence: TGTGCCAGCAGCCCCAGGGCTACTAACACTGAAGCTTTCTTT.

The chain joins TRBV14 to TRBJ2-7; D is unclear. V was shortened by 1 base and J by 9 bases, with 13 bases between the two germline ends. The germline CDR1 and CDR2 sequences are SGHDN and FVKESK. The CDR3 loop spans 13 amino acids. The CDR3 coding sequence is TGTGCCAGCAGCCAAGCTTCGGGTTCGGGGCAGTACTTC. This gives the protein CASSQASGSGQYF. Looking up the rest from reference TRBV14 and TRBJ2-7 gives the full variable domain: EAGVTQFPSHSVIEKGQTVTLRCDPISGHDNLYWYRRVMGKEIKFLLHFVKESKQDESGMPNNRFLAERTGGTYSTLKVQPAELEDSGVYFCASSQASGSGQYFGPGTRLTVT.

This chain joins TRBV2 and TRBJ2-6; D is undetermined. Looked up from germline, CDR1 is SNHLY and CDR2 is FYNNEI. The CDR3 runs to 19 residues. Trimming pared 0 bases from V and 0 bases from J, leaving 15 bases between. The CDR3 sequence: CASSEALVGRPSGANVLTF. The DNA of the CDR3 is TGTGCCAGCAGTGAAGCGCTAGTTGGTAGGCCCTCTGGGGCCAACGTCCTGACTTTC.

The gene calls are TRBV2 and TRBJ2-3; possible D gene TRBD2, 5 bases. The V gene lost 6 bases and the J gene lost 4 bases, with 17 bases spanning the gap. The CDR3 runs to 15 residues. Germline-derived CDR1 and CDR2 are SNHLY and FYNNEI. The CDR3 nucleotides are TGTGCCAGCAGGGATCGGGGTTCTCTACCAGATACGCAGTATTTT. This translates into CASRDRGSLPDTQYF.

J is TRBJ2-1 and V is TRBV7-8; 9 bases are shared with TRBD1. With 6 bases clipped from V and 9 bases from J, the junction kept 6 bases outside the gene matches. This CDR3 spans 13 amino acids. Germline CDR1 SGHVS, CDR2 FQNEAQ. The CDR3 protein is CASRTGGHGEQFF. DNA of the CDR3: TGTGCCAGCAGGACAGGGGGTCATGGTGAGCAGTTCTTC.

The chain carries TRBV10-3 and TRBJ2-3; TRBD1 aligns across 9 bases. The CDR3 contains 13 residues. Unmatched junction bases numbered 3, after V lost 5 bases and J lost 6 bases. Germline V CDR1 and CDR2: ENHRY, SYGVKD. The CDR3 DNA is TGTGCCATCAGTAAGGACAGGGGTGATACGCAGTATTTT. This encodes CAISKDRGDTQYF.

This rearrangement joins TRBV28 to TRBJ1-1; D not resolved. CDR3 length: 14 amino acids. CDR1 is MDHEN, CDR2 SYDVKM, per germline. The germline V and J ends were trimmed by 5 bases and 6 bases, with 16 bases remaining between them. The CDR3 DNA follows: TGTGCCAGCAGTCGCTCGAGGAGCCGGGCTGAAGCTTTCTTT. Translation gives CASSRSRSRAEAFF.

The V gene is TRBV7-9, the J gene TRBJ2-7; D gene uncertain. Looked up from germline, CDR1 is SEHNR and CDR2 is FQNEAQ (reference sequence). The CDR3 covers 14 residues. Between the trimmed V and J ends, which lost 7 bases and 3 bases, there was a span of 16 bases. DNA of the CDR3: TGTGCCAGCACCCTAACGGGTCGTTACTACGAGCAGTACTTC. Its protein product is CASTLTGRYYEQYF.

The CDR3 coding sequence is TGTGCCAGCAGCTTAGCTAGCGCATTCGGCGGGGAGCTGTTTTTT. It yields the protein CASSLASAFGGELFF. This rearrangement joins TRBV7-9 to TRBJ2-2; D is perhaps TRBD2 (5 bases). The germline V and J ends were trimmed by 0 bases and 7 bases, with 12 bases remaining between them. The germline gives CDR1 SEHNR, CDR2 FQNEAQ (reference sequence). This CDR3 spans 15 amino acids. The entire variable domain, with the rest obtained from reference TRBV7-9 and TRBJ2-2, is as follows: DTGVSQNPRHKITKRGQNVTFRCDPISEHNRLYWYRQTLGQGPEFLTYFQNEAQLEKSRLLSDRFSAERPKGSFSTLEIQRTEQGDSAMYLCASSLASAFGGELFFGEGSRLTVL.

The V gene is TRBV2, the J gene TRBJ2-1; 8 nucleotides agree with TRBD2. CDR1 and CDR2 (germline): SNHLY, FYNNEI. This CDR3 has 15 amino acids. V lost 4 bases and J lost 12; bases outside the gene matches: 14. CDR3 amino acids: CASSVSGSVVQGQFF. CDR3 coding DNA: TGTGCCAGCAGTGTAAGCGGGAGTGTGGTGCAAGGGCAGTTCTTC.